Reported below is one TCR beta chain. This clone has just a few counts. This clone's antigen is unknown. No much larger clone exists at a distance of one base, and base qualities are not known. TCRbeta CDR3 regions were amplified from genomic DNA using the immunoSEQ Assay, a bias-controlled multiplex PCR. The published analysis was carried out like this. The number of nucleated cells in each sample was estimated by amplification of reference gene primers within the assay. To quantify the absolute abundance of each unique TCRbeta CDR3 rearrangement, sequence reads were collapsed and filtered. For each sample, productive Simpson clonality was calculated as the square root of Simpson's diversity index over productive rearrangements. TCRdb limited this immuneACCESS table to in-frame rearrangements with V and J called. A share of clones is missing; checked studies link under half to unresolved V genes, and the rest is unexplained. V, J and clone size derive from that table, while D and trimming were established from the DNA sequence. For this sample the table gives about 250,000 clones, of which approximately 91% were detected only once. Roughly 0.8% of the sample comes from the top ten.

These data are taken from a study of blood T cell repertoires in COVID-19 (dated by TCRdb to 2019 to 2021). A note on the overall study: Samples from collaborators originated in the United States, Italy and Spain and spanned both the acute and convalescent phases of COVID-19. A freely available public database, intended as a resource for researchers studying the immune response to SARS-CoV-2, is where the repertoires were released. HLA class I and class II types, where available, came from metadata supplied by the sample provider rather than from assay-based typing. The sample metadata nearly always contained a de-identified subject ID, COVID-19 status, age in years and sex. The prospective study material was composed of cDNA or gDNA derived from T cells, B-cell-depleted T cells, or PBMCs. Deeply sampled blood TCRbeta repertoires from subjects exposed to, actively infected with, or recovered from COVID-19 were included in the dataset. The samples were drawn from the first 160 participants of the ongoing ImmuneRACE study and from some 1,300 subjects provided by 6 global collaborators. Overall study outcomes, separate from this receptor: Clinical and demographic metadata were provided uncurated, with the amount varying by source and participant.

The CDR3 runs 14 residues from the cysteine to the phenylalanine. Of the read, only the CDR3 DNA is kept; its 42 bases are in frame from base 1. The germline V gene gives CDR1 as SQVTM and CDR2 as ANQGSEA. Trimming leaves V shorter by 8 bases and J shorter by 4 bases, with the junction holding 8 bases beyond the gene matches. Collaborating institutions collected whole blood in K2EDTA tubes following their own protocols. For TCRbeta analysis, collaborators shipped samples in one of three forms: frozen whole blood, isolated PBMCs, or DNA extracted from either of those sample types. This receptor chain uses TRBV29-1 and TRBJ2-3; 11 bases in the junction line up with TRBD1. This sequence was found in a woman under 40 with acute or convalescent COVID-19. What was sequenced was peripheral blood. The DNA reads TGCAGCTCCACTACGGGACAGGGGGCAGATACGCAGTATTTT. It encodes CSSTTGQGADTQYF.